These T cell receptor beta chains were read from a single sample in a study of cytomegalovirus exposure and HLA in healthy donors. The method was immunoSEQ multiplex PCR; TCRdb's version includes in-frame clones alone and lacks a portion of them. The repertoire holds hundreds of thousands of clones, with about four fifths as singletons. Specimen: PBMCs. The receptors stem from a man aged 25 to 45 in good health and CMV-seronegative. CDR3s include the opening cysteine and the closing phenylalanine or tryptophan. A D gene is named only where the DNA matches it firmly. For some rows the clone size is stated as once, few or many, or as a class when expanded; others skip it.

J	V	D	size	length	DNA	CDR3
TRBJ1-3	TRBV9	NA	NA	15	TGTGCCAGCAGACCATCAACTGCAGGGGGAAACACCATATATTTT	CASRPSTAGGNTIYF
TRBJ2-1	TRBV7-9	NA	once	15	TGTGCCAGCCACCCCCTCGCCGCGACAGTCAATGAGCAGTTCTTC	CASHPLAATVNEQFF
TRBJ2-4	TRBV18	TRBD1	NA	14	TGTGCCAGCTCTCAGCAGGGGGCTGGAAACATTCAGTACTTC	CASSQQGAGNIQYF
TRBJ1-1	TRBV5-1	TRBD1	NA	15	TGCGCCAGCAGCCTCCGGACAGGATCGAACACTGAAGCTTTCTTT	CASSLRTGSNTEAFF
TRBJ1-5	TRBV6-6	NA	few	14	TGTGCCAGCAGTTACGAGGTGAGCAATCAGCCCCAGCATTTT	CASSYEVSNQPQHF
TRBJ2-3	TRBV7-9	NA	NA	12	TGTGCCAGCGTCGGGAGCACAGATACGCAGTATTTT	CASVGSTDTQYF
TRBJ2-1	TRBV4-3	TRBD2	NA	21	TGCGCCAGCAGCCGCCTCACCCCACTAGCGGGGGGGCTTCCCGGGAACAATGAGCAGTTCTTC	CASSRLTPLAGGLPGNNEQFF
TRBJ1-2	TRBV10-1	NA	NA	11	TGCGCCCTGGGAGGGAACTATGGCTACACCTTC	CALGGNYGYTF
TRBJ2-7	TRBV11-2	TRBD1	NA	14	TGTGCCAGCAGCCAGGGACAGGGCGGGGCGAAGCAGTACTTC	CASSQGQGGAKQYF
TRBJ1-2	TRBV11-2	TRBD1	NA	15	TGTGCCAGCAGCTTAGGGACAGGGGGGAGCTATGGCTACACCTTC	CASSLGTGGSYGYTF
TRBJ2-6	TRBV9	NA	NA	18	TGTGCCAGCAGCGTAGATCTTGACGCGTTCTCTGGGGCCAGCGTCCTGACTTTC	CASSVDLDAFSGASVLTF
TRBJ1-1	TRBV6-4	NA	NA	13	TGTGCCATCAAGCGACAGGCTCACACTGAAGCTTTCTTT	CAIKRQAHTEAFF
TRBJ1-5	TRBV19	NA	NA	14	TGTGCCAGTAGTGGGCAGGGAGGTGGGCAGCCCCAGCATTTT	CASSGQGGGQPQHF
TRBJ2-7	TRBV5-4	NA	NA	14	TGTGCCAGCAGCTTGGCCGGGGCGGGGGCCGAGCAGTACTTC	CASSLAGAGAEQYF
TRBJ2-6	TRBV9	NA	NA	14	TGTGCCAGCAGCGCTGTCTCTGGGGCCAACGTCCTGACTTTC	CASSAVSGANVLTF
TRBJ2-2	TRBV7-9	NA	NA	13	TGTGCCAGCAGCAATACAGGGTCCGGGGAGCTGTTTTTT	CASSNTGSGELFF
TRBJ2-7	TRBV7-8	NA	NA	11	TGTGCCAGCAGCCTCTCCTACGAGCAGTACTTC	CASSLSYEQYF
TRBJ2-3	TRBV6-1	NA	NA	16	TGTGCCAGCAGTGAAGCGACAGGCCCTAGCACAGATACGCAGTATTTT	CASSEATGPSTDTQYF
TRBJ1-2	TRBV9	TRBD1	NA	15	TGTGCCAGCAGCCCCAGAAGTCAGGGGGACTATGGCTACACCTTC	CASSPRSQGDYGYTF
TRBJ1-1	TRBV6-5	TRBD1	NA	14	TGTGCCAGCAGAAGGGACAGCTCGGGGACTGAAGCTTTCTTT	CASRRDSSGTEAFF
TRBJ1-1	TRBV7-9	TRBD1	NA	15	TGTTCCAGCAGCTGGACAGGGGGCGATCACACTGAAGCTTTCTTT	CSSSWTGGDHTEAFF
TRBJ2-7	TRBV15	TRBD1	NA	16	TGTGCCACCAGCAGCCCGGGACAGGGTGGGGTCTACGAGCAGTACTTC	CATSSPGQGGVYEQYF
TRBJ1-4	TRBV4-1	NA	NA	16	TGCGCCAGCAGCCAAGATTCGGGGGGCCCCTGGGAAAAGCTGTTTTTT	CASSQDSGGPWEKLFF
TRBJ2-5	TRBV4-1	NA	NA	18	TGCGCCAGCAGCCAACAGGGAGGAAACGCCGGCAGTCAAGAGACCCAGTACTTC	CASSQQGGNAGSQETQYF
TRBJ2-5	TRBV5-6	NA	NA	14	TGTGCCAGCAGCTTGTCGGGGTACCAAGAGACCCAGTACTTC	CASSLSGYQETQYF
TRBJ1-2	TRBV27	TRBD1	NA	14	TGTGCCAGCAGTTTTGTGGACAGGAACTATGGCTACACCTTC	CASSFVDRNYGYTF
TRBJ2-6	TRBV5-1	TRBD1	NA	17	TGCGCCAGCAGTCACGGGACAGGGGCGACTGGGGCCAACGTCCTGACTTTC	CASSHGTGATGANVLTF
TRBJ2-7	TRBV6-5	TRBD1	NA	14	TGTGCCAGCAGTACCGGGACAGGGGACCTCGAGCAGTACTTC	CASSTGTGDLEQYF
TRBJ1-1	TRBV7-3	NA	NA	13	TGTGCCAGCAGCGTGACAGGGAACACTGAAGCTTTCTTT	CASSVTGNTEAFF
TRBJ2-3	TRBV10-3	TRBD1	NA	15	TGTGCCAGCAGTTACTCGGGACAGGTCACAGATACGCAGTATTTT	CASSYSGQVTDTQYF
TRBJ2-5	TRBV9	NA	NA	17	TGTGCCAGCAGCCCATTCCTCGGACAGCTTTTACAAGAGACCCAGTACTTC	CASSPFLGQLLQETQYF
TRBJ2-7	TRBV6-5	TRBD2	NA	14	TGTGCCAGCAGACTAGCGGGGGGGCCCTACGAGCAGTACTTC	CASRLAGGPYEQYF
TRBJ2-2	TRBV11-3	TRBD1	once	15	TGTGCCAGCAGCTCGACAGGGGGCTGGAGCGGGGAGCTGTTTTTT	CASSSTGGWSGELFF
TRBJ1-2	TRBV2	NA	NA	12	TGTGCCAGCAGCAGGGATAACTATGGCTACACCTTC	CASSRDNYGYTF
TRBJ2-2	TRBV5-1	TRBD2	NA	17	TGCGCCAGCAGCTTGGAAGGCGGGGGGCTGAACACCGGGGAGCTGTTTTTT	CASSLEGGGLNTGELFF
TRBJ1-5	TRBV7-2	NA	NA	13	TGTGCCAGCAGCTTAACCCGGGATCAGCCCCAGCATTTT	CASSLTRDQPQHF
TRBJ2-7	TRBV15	TRBD1	NA	15	TGTGCCACCAGCAGCGGGGACAGGGACTCCTACGAGCAGTACTTC	CATSSGDRDSYEQYF
TRBJ2-1	TRBV4-1	TRBD2	NA	17	TGCGCCAGCAGCCAAGGACTTGGCGGGGGGAATAGCAATGAGCAGTTCTTC	CASSQGLGGGNSNEQFF
TRBJ1-2	TRBV16	NA	NA	15	TGTGCCAGCAGCCAATCGCGTACAGGAGGGTATGGCTACACCTTC	CASSQSRTGGYGYTF
TRBJ2-2	TRBV6-6	TRBD1	NA	14	TGTGCCAGCAGAGGACAGGGGATCGCCGGGGAGCTGTTTTTT	CASRGQGIAGELFF
TRBJ2-7	TRBV29-1	NA	NA	14	TGCAGCGTCCAGACTAGGGGAGGCTCCTACGAGCAGTACTTC	CSVQTRGGSYEQYF
TRBJ2-7	TRBV11-1	NA	NA	14	TGTGCCAGCAGCTTTGGAGGATTGTCCTACGAGCAGTACTTC	CASSFGGLSYEQYF
TRBJ2-7	TRBV2	TRBD1	NA	14	TGTGCCAGCACATCCGGGACAGGGTTCTACGAGCAGTACTTC	CASTSGTGFYEQYF
TRBJ2-2	TRBV6-1	NA	NA	13	TGTGCCAGCAGTCCGCAGGGGACCGGGGAGCTGTTTTTT	CASSPQGTGELFF
TRBJ2-3	TRBV9	TRBD2	once	16	TGTGCCAGCAGCGTAGATCCGGGGGGTTACACAGATACGCAGTATTTT	CASSVDPGGYTDTQYF
TRBJ1-1	TRBV7-8	TRBD1	NA	14	TGTGCCAGCAGACTCCGGGACAGCAACACTGAAGCTTTCTTT	CASRLRDSNTEAFF
TRBJ1-1	TRBV9	NA	NA	14	TGTGCCAGCAGCGTACGCTCGGGTTTCACTGAAGCTTTCTTT	CASSVRSGFTEAFF
TRBJ1-1	TRBV7-9	TRBD1	NA	16	TGTTCCAGCAGCCATCCGACAGGGGGCAGAAACACTGAAGCTTTCTTT	CSSSHPTGGRNTEAFF
TRBJ1-2	TRBV28	NA	NA	16	TGTGCCAGCAGTTTCGTGGGGCGTAGGTTGTATTGGGGCTACACCTTC	CASSFVGRRLYWGYTF
TRBJ1-4	TRBV5-1	NA	NA	13	TGCGCCAGCAGTCGGGGGGCTAATGAAAAACTGTTTTTT	CASSRGANEKLFF
TRBJ2-1	TRBV9	TRBD2	NA	14	TGTGCCAGCAGCGTAGACGGGGGGGCCTATGAGCAGTTCTTC	CASSVDGGAYEQFF
TRBJ2-7	TRBV28	NA	NA	15	TGTGCCAGCAGTTCAGGGGCCCCCTCGGGGTACGAGCAGTACTTC	CASSSGAPSGYEQYF
TRBJ1-1	TRBV5-1	NA	once	15	TGCGCCAGCAGCCCCGTCGGAGGGATGAACACTGAAGCTTTCTTT	CASSPVGGMNTEAFF
TRBJ2-7	TRBV7-9	NA	NA	13	TGTGCCAGCAGCTTAGTTGAGGAGGACGAGCAGTACTTC	CASSLVEEDEQYF
TRBJ2-7	TRBV5-4	NA	NA	14	TGTGCCAGCAGCTTCGGGCAGGGGCGACGGGAGCAGTACTTC	CASSFGQGRREQYF
TRBJ1-2	TRBV2	TRBD1	NA	13	TGTGCCAGCAACCTCCGGACAGGCTATGGCTACACCTTC	CASNLRTGYGYTF
TRBJ2-5	TRBV19	TRBD1	NA	16	TGTGCCAGTAGTATCAGCCCCGGGACAGGGGTCGAGACCCAGTACTTC	CASSISPGTGVETQYF
TRBJ1-1	TRBV7-2	NA	NA	12	TGTGCCAGCAGCTTACCGGTCGGGGGAGCTTTCTTT	CASSLPVGGAFF
TRBJ2-7	TRBV5-6	NA	many	14	TGTGCCAGCAGCTGGTGGTACAGGCCCTACGAGCAGTACTTC	CASSWWYRPYEQYF